Listed below are T cell receptor beta chains from one sample, sequenced in a study of cytomegalovirus exposure and HLA in healthy donors. Assay used: immunoSEQ multiplex PCR; TCRdb lists only in-frame clones, some missing. The sample consists of about 180,000 clones, over 75% of them appearing once. Sequencing was done on a sample of PBMCs. The receptors stem from a woman in her thirties in good health and CMV-seronegative. Each CDR3 is given with its conserved first and last residue. D genes are given only for firm matches. A row's size may be missing; if present it is once, few, many or a size class.

V gene	clone size	J gene	D gene	CDR3 protein	CDR3 DNA
TRBV2	-	TRBJ2-7	-	CASSRDSMYEQYF	TGTGCCAGCTCGCGGGACAGCATGTACGAGCAGTACTTC
TRBV9	-	TRBJ2-7	TRBD2	CASSPSGASYEQYF	TGTGCCAGCAGCCCCAGCGGGGCCTCCTACGAGCAGTACTTC
TRBV30	once	TRBJ2-5	TRBD2	CAWSVSLAGAFQETQYF	TGTGCCTGGAGTGTATCCCTAGCGGGGGCCTTCCAAGAGACCCAGTACTTC
TRBV5-5	-	TRBJ1-5	-	CASSLQGNQPQHF	TGTGCCAGCAGCTTGCAGGGGAATCAGCCCCAGCATTTT
TRBV5-5	-	TRBJ2-3	TRBD2	CASSLGTSGDTQYF	TGTGCCAGCAGCTTAGGGACTAGCGGGGATACGCAGTATTTT
TRBV27	-	TRBJ2-7	-	CASSLYGGGAAGEQYF	TGTGCCAGCAGTTTATACGGCGGGGGCGCCGCCGGGGAGCAGTACTTC
TRBV6-5	-	TRBJ1-3	TRBD1	CASSLHTGAGNTIYF	TGTGCCAGCAGTTTACATACAGGGGCTGGAAACACCATATATTTT
TRBV15	-	TRBJ2-7	TRBD1	CATSRGGTGPSYEQYF	TGTGCCACCAGCAGAGGCGGGACAGGGCCCTCCTACGAGCAGTACTTC
TRBV25-1	-	TRBJ1-3	-	CASSEVGLVTGSRNTIYF	TGTGCCAGCAGTGAAGTCGGTTTAGTGACAGGCTCGAGGAACACCATATATTTT
TRBV5-1	-	TRBJ2-3	-	CASSLSGDTQYF	TGCGCCAGCAGTCTATCGGGGGATACGCAGTATTTT
TRBV2	-	TRBJ1-6	TRBD1	CASIGQGDSPLHF	TGTGCCAGCATCGGACAGGGGGATTCACCCCTCCACTTT
TRBV7-9	-	TRBJ1-3	-	CASRSMTGNTIYF	TGTGCCAGCAGATCTATGACAGGAAACACCATATATTTT
TRBV5-6	-	TRBJ2-7	-	CASSLAGAEEQYF	TGTGCCAGCAGCTTGGCAGGGGCTGAAGAGCAGTACTTC
TRBV7-9	medium-sized	TRBJ2-1	-	CASSLTQGKYNEQFF	TGTGCCAGCAGCTTGACACAGGGCAAATACAATGAGCAGTTCTTC
TRBV6-4	once	TRBJ1-2	TRBD1	CASSKGQGTSYTF	TGTGCCAGCAGTAAGGGACAGGGTACAAGCTACACCTTC
TRBV20-1	-	TRBJ1-2	-	CSARAGVGYTF	TGCAGTGCTAGAGCAGGGGTGGGCTACACCTTC
TRBV4-1	-	TRBJ2-7	TRBD2	CASSQDRGGYEQYF	TGCGCCAGCAGCCAAGACCGCGGGGGGTACGAGCAGTACTTC
TRBV5-1	-	TRBJ2-2	TRBD1	CASSSDRVIGTGELFF	TGCGCCAGCAGTTCGGACAGGGTAATAGGCACCGGGGAGCTGTTTTTT
TRBV5-1	-	TRBJ1-1	TRBD1	CASSLGQGFRNTEAFF	TGCGCCAGCAGCCTAGGACAGGGTTTCCGGAACACTGAAGCTTTCTTT
TRBV5-1	-	TRBJ2-7	-	CASSLGQRAYEQYF	TGCGCCAGCAGCTTGGGCCAGCGAGCCTACGAGCAGTACTTC
TRBV27	-	TRBJ2-7	-	CASSSTGPYEQYF	TGTGCCAGCAGTTCGACAGGACCCTACGAGCAGTACTTC
TRBV4-3	-	TRBJ1-4	-	CASSLETGRGGEKLFF	TGCGCCAGCAGCCTAGAAACAGGGAGAGGAGGTGAAAAACTGTTTTTT
TRBV6-5	-	TRBJ1-2	-	CASSYSIGPGGGYTF	TGTGCCAGCAGTTACTCGATAGGGCCTGGAGGGGGCTACACCTTC
TRBV5-4	few	TRBJ1-2	TRBD1	CASSFWDSPHGYTF	TGTGCCAGCAGCTTTTGGGACAGTCCGCACGGCTACACCTTC
TRBV19	-	TRBJ1-2	-	CASSIRGNYGYTF	TGTGCCAGTAGTATTCGGGGGAACTATGGCTACACCTTC
TRBV5-1	-	TRBJ2-5	TRBD1	CASSVGQGKGETQYF	TGCGCCAGCAGCGTCGGACAGGGGAAAGGGGAGACCCAGTACTTC
TRBV30	-	TRBJ2-3	TRBD2	CAWSSGGMEDTQYF	TGTGCCTGGAGCAGCGGGGGAATGGAAGATACGCAGTATTTT
TRBV7-2	once	TRBJ2-7	TRBD1	CASSYTSTGGLNEQYF	TGTGCCAGCAGCTATACATCTACAGGGGGATTAAACGAGCAGTACTTC
TRBV7-6	-	TRBJ2-3	-	CASSLAADTQYF	TGTGCCAGCAGCTTGGCGGCAGATACGCAGTATTTT